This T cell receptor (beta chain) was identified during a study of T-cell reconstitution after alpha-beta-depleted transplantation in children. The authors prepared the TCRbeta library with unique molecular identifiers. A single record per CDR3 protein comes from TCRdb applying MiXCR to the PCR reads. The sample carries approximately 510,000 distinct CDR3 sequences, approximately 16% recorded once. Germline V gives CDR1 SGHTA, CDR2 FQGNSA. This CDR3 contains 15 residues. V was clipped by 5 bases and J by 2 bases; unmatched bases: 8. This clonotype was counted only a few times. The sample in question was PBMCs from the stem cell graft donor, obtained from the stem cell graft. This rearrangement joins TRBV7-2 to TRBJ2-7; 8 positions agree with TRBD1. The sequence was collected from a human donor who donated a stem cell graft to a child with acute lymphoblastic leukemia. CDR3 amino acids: CASSLAGQETYEQYF. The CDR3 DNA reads TGTGCCAGCAGCCTTGCGGGACAGGAGACCTACGAGCAGTACTTC.